This T cell receptor beta chain was captured in a study of blood T cell repertoires in COVID-19. How the authors handled the data: Quantification of nucleated cells was approximated via reference gene primer amplification. Here immunoSEQ multiplex PCR was the method, and the copy in TCRdb shows in-frame clones only, minus some. Clone size and the V and J calls come from that table; the DNA yielded D and trimming. The sample consists of approximately 210,000 clones, roughly 90% of them appearing once. V was pared by 0 bases and J by 12 bases, with 9 bases between. The CDR3 loop spans 13 amino acids. Participant-reported clinical history was the basis for cohort assignment.

Source material: PBMCs or T cells enriched from blood (not recorded which). This chain joins TRBV12-3 or TRBV12-4 and TRBJ1-6; no reliable D call. The sequence derives from a woman aged 18-29 years who had recovered from COVID-19. CDR3 protein: CASSLAGSLPLHF. The CDR3 nucleotides read TGTGCCAGCAGTTTAGCGGGCTCTTTACCCCTCCACTTT.